The clone carrying this T cell receptor (beta chain) has only one observation. This CDR3 spans 20 amino acids. The data belong to a study of control samples from healthy donors and cancer patients. Sequenced by immunoSEQ multiplex PCR; TCRdb stores in-frame clones only, minus some. The sample contains around 58,000 clones, 88% of which appear only once. The sequence came from a middle-aged man in good health. Sequenced material: blood. The chain has TRBV12-2 and TRBJ2-1; TRBD1 reflects the table's D call only, with no check against the DNA. TRBV12-2 is designated a pseudogene. This CDR3 is CASRLAQLQILARPYNEQFF. The CDR3 nucleotides read TGTGCAAGTCGCTTAGCACAATTACAGATACTGGCAAGACCGTACAATGAGCAGTTCTTC.